Listed here are 4 T cell receptor beta chains from one sample, sequenced in a study of cytomegalovirus exposure and HLA in healthy donors. 60 Vbeta and 13 Jbeta primers were used in PCR. Measured with immunoSEQ multiplex PCR; TCRdb has only the in-frame clones, and not every one. The table lists about 230,000 clones, around 80% of them singletons. Sequenced: PBMCs. These receptor sequences come from an older woman in good health and CMV-seropositive.

The chain couples TRBV6-5 to TRBJ1-2; no clear D gene. Trimming shortened V by 6 bases and J by 6 bases, and 20 bases separated the two germline ends. The CDR3 is 15 residues long. CDR1 is MNHEY and CDR2 is SVGAGI in the germline V gene. The CDR3 loop reads CASRPGFSRIHGYTF. CDR3 nucleotides: TGTGCCAGCAGACCGGGATTTTCAAGAATACATGGCTACACCTTC.

This sequence joins TRBV6-5 and TRBJ1-2, with 10 positions matching TRBD1. The CDR3 is made up of 14 amino acids. Germline CDR1 MNHEY, CDR2 SVGAGI. The J segment lost 10 bases and the V segment lost 0 bases, leaving 5 bases of the junction unmatched. CDR3 sequence reads: CASSYSGQGFIYTF. CDR3 nucleotide sequence: TGTGCCAGCAGTTACTCGGGACAGGGGTTCATCTACACCTTC.

The chain employs TRBV5-1 and TRBJ1-2; D gene uncertain. Trimming stripped 4 bases from V and 2 bases from J, with 15 bases between. The CDR3 runs 15 residues. The germline V gene has CDR1 SGHRS and CDR2 YFSETQ. The CDR3 nucleotides read TGCGCCAGCAGCGCGGAAGGAGGTGGGAACTATGGCTACACCTTC. This sequence encodes CASSAEGGGNYGYTF.

The V call is TRBV2, the J call TRBJ2-1, with D possibly matching TRBD2 (5 bases). The CDR3 has 16 residues. Germline V gene data show CDR1 as SNHLY and CDR2 as FYNNEI. Trimming left V 5 bases short and J 1 base short, with 15 bases between. This chain's CDR3 is CASSRTLPGSYNEQFF. The CDR3 nucleotides read TGTGCCAGCAGTCGGACTCTCCCTGGTTCCTACAATGAGCAGTTCTTC.